This TCR beta chain was retrieved from a study of blood T cell repertoires in COVID-19. Overall study: Acute and convalescent COVID-19 specimens originated in the United States, Italy and Spain.

Sequencing used immunoSEQ multiplex PCR; TCRdb keeps in-frame clones, though not all of them. The sample yields around 200,000 clones, roughly 87% seen once. The CDR3 spans 12 residues. Between the trimmed V and J ends, which lost 10 bases and 3 bases, there was a span of 13 bases. CDR1 and CDR2 (germline): MNHEY, SMNVEV (reference sequence). The sequence came from a woman in her thirties or forties with acute COVID-19. This sequence joins TRBV27 and TRBJ2-7, with TRBD2 as a possible D gene (5 bases). The sequenced material came from PBMCs or T cells enriched from blood (not recorded which). CDR3: CATKSEGYEQYF. CDR3 coding DNA: TGTGCCACCAAGTCCGAGGGCTACGAGCAGTACTTC.